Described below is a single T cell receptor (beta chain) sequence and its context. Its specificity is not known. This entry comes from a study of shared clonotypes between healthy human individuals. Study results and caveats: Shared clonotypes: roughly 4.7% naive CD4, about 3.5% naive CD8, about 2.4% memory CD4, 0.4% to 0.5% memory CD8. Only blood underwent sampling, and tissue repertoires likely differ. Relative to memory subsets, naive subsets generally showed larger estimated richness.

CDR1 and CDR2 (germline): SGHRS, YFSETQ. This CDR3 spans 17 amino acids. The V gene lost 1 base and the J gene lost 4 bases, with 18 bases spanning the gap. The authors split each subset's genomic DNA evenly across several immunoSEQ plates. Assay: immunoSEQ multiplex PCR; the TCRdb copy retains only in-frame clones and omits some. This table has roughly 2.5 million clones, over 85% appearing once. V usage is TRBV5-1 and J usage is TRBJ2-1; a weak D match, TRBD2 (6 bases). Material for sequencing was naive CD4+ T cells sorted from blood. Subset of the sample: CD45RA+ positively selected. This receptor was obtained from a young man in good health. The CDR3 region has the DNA TGCGCCAGCAGCTTGTTGAGGGGTCGGGGAGGATACAATGAGCAGTTCTTC. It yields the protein CASSLLRGRGGYNEQFF.